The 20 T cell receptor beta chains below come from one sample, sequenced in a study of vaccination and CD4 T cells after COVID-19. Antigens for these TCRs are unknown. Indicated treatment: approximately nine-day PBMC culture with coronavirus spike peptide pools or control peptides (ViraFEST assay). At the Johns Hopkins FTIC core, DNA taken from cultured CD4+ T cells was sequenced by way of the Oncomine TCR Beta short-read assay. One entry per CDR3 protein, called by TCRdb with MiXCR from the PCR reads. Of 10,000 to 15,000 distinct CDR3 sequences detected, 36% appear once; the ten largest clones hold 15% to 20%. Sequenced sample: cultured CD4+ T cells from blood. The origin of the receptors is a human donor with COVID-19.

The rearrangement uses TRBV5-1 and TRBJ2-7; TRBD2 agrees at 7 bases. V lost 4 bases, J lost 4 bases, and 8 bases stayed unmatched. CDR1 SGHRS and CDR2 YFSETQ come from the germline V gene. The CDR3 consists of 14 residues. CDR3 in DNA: TGCGCCAGCAGCCCAGGACTAGATCGTTACGAGCAGTACTTC. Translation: CASSPGLDRYEQYF.

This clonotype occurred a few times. This chain's CDR3 is CAIQTANYGYTF. The DNA of the CDR3 is TGTGCCATACAGACCGCTAACTATGGCTACACCTTC. This chain joins TRBV2 and TRBJ1-2, with D unresolved. V was cut by 10 bases and J by 0 bases, with 9 bases left in between. The CDR3 extends over 12 amino acids. CDR1 and CDR2 from the germline V gene are SNHLY and FYNNEI.

In DNA, the CDR3 is TGTGCCAGCAGTGAAGGCAGGGTGACTGAAGCTTTCTTT. Amino acids: CASSEGRVTEAFF. This rearrangement joins TRBV2 to TRBJ1-1, with D possibly matching TRBD1 (5 bases). The CDR3 runs to 13 residues. Deletions cut 1 base from V and 5 bases from J, with 8 bases between. CDR1 and CDR2 from the germline V gene are SNHLY and FYNNEI.

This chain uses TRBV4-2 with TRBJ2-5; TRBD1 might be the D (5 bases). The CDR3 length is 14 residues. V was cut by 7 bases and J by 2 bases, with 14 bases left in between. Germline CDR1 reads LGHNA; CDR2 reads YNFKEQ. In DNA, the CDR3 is TGTGCCAGCACTCAGGGTACCAAGCAAGAGACCCAGTACTTC. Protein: CASTQGTKQETQYF.

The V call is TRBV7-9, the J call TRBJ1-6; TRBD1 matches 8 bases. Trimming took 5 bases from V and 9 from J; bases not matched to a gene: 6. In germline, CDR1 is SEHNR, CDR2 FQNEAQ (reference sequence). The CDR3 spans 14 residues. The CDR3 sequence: CASSHRDRLSPLHF. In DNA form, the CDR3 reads TGTGCCAGCAGCCACCGGGACAGGCTTTCACCCCTCCACTTT.

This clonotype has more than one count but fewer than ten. CDR3 sequence: CASSLRGRPSTDTQYF. The CDR3 DNA follows: TGTGCCAGCAGTTTACGTGGGCGCCCCAGCACAGATACGCAGTATTTT. The V call is TRBV12-3 or TRBV12-4, the J call TRBJ2-3, with D uncertain. With 2 bases removed from V and 0 bases from J, the gap between germline ends came to 12 bases. CDR3 length: 16 residues.

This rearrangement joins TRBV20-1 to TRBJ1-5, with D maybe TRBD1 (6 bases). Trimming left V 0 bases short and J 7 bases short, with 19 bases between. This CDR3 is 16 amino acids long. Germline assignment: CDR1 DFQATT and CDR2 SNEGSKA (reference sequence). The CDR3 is CSAREVRGGYRQPQHF. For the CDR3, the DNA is TGCAGTGCTAGAGAAGTAAGGGGGGGGTATAGACAGCCCCAGCATTTT.

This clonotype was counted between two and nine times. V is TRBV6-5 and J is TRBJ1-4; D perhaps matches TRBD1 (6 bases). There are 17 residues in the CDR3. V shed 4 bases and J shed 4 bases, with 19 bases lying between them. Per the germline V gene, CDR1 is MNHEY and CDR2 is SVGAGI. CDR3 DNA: TGTGCCAGCAGTTCGCCAAGCTACAGGGTAGATAATGAAAAACTGTTTTTT. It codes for CASSSPSYRVDNEKLFF.

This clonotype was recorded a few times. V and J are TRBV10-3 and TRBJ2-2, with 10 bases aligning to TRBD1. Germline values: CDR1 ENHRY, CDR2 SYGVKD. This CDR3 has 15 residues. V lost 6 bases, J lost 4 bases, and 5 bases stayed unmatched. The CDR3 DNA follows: TGTGCCATCAGGGAGGGACAGGGGACCACCGGGGAGCTGTTTTTT. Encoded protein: CAIREGQGTTGELFF.

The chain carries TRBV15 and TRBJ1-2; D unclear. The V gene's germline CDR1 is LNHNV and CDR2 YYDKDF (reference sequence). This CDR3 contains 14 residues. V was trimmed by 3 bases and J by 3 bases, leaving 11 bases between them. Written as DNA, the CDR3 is TGTGCCACCAGCAGGGCCGGGTCAGACTATGGCTACACCTTC. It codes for CATSRAGSDYGYTF.

The CDR3 spells CSAQPGQQETQYF. The CDR3 DNA reads as TGCAGTGCCCAACCGGGACAGCAAGAGACCCAGTACTTC. The genes are TRBV20-1 and TRBJ2-5, with TRBD1 matching over 7 bases. CDR3 length: 13 amino acids. The V segment lost 6 bases and the J segment 2 bases; nucleotides outside the gene matches: 6. Looked up from germline, CDR1 is DFQATT and CDR2 is SNEGSKA (reference sequence).

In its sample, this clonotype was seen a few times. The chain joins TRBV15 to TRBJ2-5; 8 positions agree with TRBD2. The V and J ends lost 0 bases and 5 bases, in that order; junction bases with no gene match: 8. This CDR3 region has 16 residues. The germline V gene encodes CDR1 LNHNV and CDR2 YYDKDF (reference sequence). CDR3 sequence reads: CATSRESRGGVETQYF. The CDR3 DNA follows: TGTGCCACCAGCAGAGAATCTCGGGGGGGCGTGGAGACCCAGTACTTC.

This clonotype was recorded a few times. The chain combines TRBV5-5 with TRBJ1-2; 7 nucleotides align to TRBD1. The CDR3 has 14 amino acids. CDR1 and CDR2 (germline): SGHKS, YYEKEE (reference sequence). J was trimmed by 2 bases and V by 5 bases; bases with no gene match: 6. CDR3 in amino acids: CASRPGQANYGYTF. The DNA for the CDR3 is TGTGCCAGCAGACCCGGACAGGCCAACTATGGCTACACCTTC.

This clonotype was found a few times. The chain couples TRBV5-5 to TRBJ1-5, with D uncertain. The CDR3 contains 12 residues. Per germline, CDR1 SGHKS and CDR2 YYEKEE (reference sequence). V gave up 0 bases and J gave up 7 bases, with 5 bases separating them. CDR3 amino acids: CASSLERQPQHF. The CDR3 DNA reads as TGTGCCAGCAGCTTGGAGCGGCAGCCCCAGCATTTT. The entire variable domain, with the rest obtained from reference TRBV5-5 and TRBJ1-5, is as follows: DAGVTQSPTHLIKTRGQQVTLRCSPISGHKSVSWYQQVLGQGPQFIFQYYEKEERGRGNFPDRFSARQFPNYSSELNVNALLLGDSALYLCASSLERQPQHFGDGTRLSIL.

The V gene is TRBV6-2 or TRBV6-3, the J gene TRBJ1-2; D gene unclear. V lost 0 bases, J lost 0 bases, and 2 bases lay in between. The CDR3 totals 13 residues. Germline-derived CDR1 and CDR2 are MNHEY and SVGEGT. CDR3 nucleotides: TGTGCCAGCAGTTACTCTTCTAACTATGGCTACACCTTC. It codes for CASSYSSNYGYTF.

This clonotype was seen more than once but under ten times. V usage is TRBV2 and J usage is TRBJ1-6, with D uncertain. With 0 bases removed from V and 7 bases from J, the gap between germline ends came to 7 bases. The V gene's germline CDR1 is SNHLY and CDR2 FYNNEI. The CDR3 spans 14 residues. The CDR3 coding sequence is TGTGCCAGCAGTGAAGCGCGGCCCAATTCACCCCTCCACTTT. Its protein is CASSEARPNSPLHF.

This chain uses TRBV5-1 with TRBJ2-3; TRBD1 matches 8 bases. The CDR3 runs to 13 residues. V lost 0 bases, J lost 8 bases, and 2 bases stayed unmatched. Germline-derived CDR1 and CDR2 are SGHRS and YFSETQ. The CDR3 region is CASSLGTGFTQYF. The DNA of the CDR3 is TGCGCCAGCAGCTTGGGGACAGGGTTTACGCAGTATTTT.

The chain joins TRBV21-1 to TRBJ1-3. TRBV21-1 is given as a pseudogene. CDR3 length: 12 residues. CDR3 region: CASMGSGNTIYF. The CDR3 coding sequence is TGTGCCAGCATGGGCTCTGGAAACACCATATATTTT.

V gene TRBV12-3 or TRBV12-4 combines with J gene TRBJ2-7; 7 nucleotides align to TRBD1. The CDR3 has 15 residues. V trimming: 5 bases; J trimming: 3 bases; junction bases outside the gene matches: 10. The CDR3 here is CASSRQTGHVYEQYF. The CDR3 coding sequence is TGTGCCAGCAGTCGCCAGACAGGGCACGTCTACGAGCAGTACTTC.

The CDR3 DNA reads as TGTGCCAGTAGTGTCGACAGATATAATGAAAAACTGTTTTTT. Protein product: CASSVDRYNEKLFF. The V and J genes are TRBV19 and TRBJ1-4; tentatively, D is TRBD1 (5 bases). This CDR3 is 14 amino acids long. Germline CDR1 reads LNHDA; CDR2 reads SQIVND (reference sequence). Trimming removed 5 bases from V and 4 bases from J, with 11 bases in between.